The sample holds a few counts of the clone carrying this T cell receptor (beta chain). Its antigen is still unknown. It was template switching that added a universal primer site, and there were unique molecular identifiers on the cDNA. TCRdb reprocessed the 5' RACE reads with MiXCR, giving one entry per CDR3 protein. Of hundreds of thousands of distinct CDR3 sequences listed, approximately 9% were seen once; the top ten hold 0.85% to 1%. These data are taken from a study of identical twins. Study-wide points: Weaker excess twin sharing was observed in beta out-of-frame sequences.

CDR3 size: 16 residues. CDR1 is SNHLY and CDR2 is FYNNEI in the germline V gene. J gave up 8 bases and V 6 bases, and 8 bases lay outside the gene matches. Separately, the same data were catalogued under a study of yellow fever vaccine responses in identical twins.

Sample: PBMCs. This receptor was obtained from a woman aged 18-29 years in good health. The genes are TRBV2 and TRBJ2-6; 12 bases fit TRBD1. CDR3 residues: CASRGTGGEPTNVLTF. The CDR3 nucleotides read TGTGCCAGCAGGGGGACAGGGGGCGAACCTACCAACGTCCTGACTTTC.